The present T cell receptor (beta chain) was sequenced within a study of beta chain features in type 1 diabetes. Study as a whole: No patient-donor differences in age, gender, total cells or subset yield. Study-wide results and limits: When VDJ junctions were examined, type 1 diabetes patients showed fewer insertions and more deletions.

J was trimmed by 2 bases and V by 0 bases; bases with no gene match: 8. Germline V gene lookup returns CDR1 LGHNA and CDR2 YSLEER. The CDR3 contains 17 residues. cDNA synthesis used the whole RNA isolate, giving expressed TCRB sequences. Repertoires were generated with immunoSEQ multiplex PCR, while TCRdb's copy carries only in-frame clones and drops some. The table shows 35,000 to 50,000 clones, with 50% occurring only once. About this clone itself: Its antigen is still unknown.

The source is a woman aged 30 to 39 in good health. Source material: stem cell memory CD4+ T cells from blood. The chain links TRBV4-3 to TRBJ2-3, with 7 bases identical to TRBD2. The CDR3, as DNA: TGCGCCAGCAGCCAAGATGGGGTGGCGGGAGCCACAGATACGCAGTATTTT. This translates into CASSQDGVAGATDTQYF.